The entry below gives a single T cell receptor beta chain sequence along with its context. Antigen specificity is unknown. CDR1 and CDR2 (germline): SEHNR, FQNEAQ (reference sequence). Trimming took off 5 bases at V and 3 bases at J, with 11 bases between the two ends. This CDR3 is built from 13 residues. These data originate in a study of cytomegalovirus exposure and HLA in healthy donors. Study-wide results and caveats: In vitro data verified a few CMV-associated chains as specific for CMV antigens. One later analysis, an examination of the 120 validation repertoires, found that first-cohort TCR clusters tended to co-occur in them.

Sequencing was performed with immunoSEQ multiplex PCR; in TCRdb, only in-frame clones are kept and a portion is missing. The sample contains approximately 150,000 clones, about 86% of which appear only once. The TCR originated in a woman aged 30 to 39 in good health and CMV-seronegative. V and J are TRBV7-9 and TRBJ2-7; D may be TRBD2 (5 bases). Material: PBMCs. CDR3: CASSPREGYEQYF. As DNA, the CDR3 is TGTGCCAGCAGCCCGCGAGAGGGCTACGAGCAGTACTTC.